Following are 9 T cell receptor beta chains from one sample sequenced in a study of cytomegalovirus exposure and HLA in healthy donors. The PCR ran on 60 Vbeta and 13 Jbeta primers. Generated by immunoSEQ multiplex PCR, the TCRdb table keeps only in-frame clones and is missing some. The table lists over 100,000 clones, around 8.5% of them singletons, with 4.5% to 7% in the top ten. The material sequenced was PBMCs. These receptors originate from a man aged 40-49 years in good health and CMV-seronegative.

The chain links TRBV7-9 to TRBJ1-2, with D possibly TRBD1 on 5 matching bases. The V gene's germline CDR1 is SEHNR and CDR2 FQNEAQ (reference sequence). The V end lost 2 bases, the J end lost 8 bases, and 12 bases lay between the germline ends. The CDR3 covers 13 residues. CDR3 in amino acids: CASSLLLWGGYTF. The CDR3, as DNA: TGTGCCAGCAGCTTATTGTTGTGGGGCGGCTACACCTTC.

The chain joins TRBV7-2 to TRBJ2-5, with D perhaps TRBD2 (5 bases). The CDR3 runs 14 residues. V shed 2 bases and J shed 1 base, with 8 bases lying between them. Germline V CDR1 and CDR2: SGHTA, FQGNSA. The CDR3 sequence: CASSLRGIQETQYF. CDR3 in DNA: TGTGCCAGCAGCTTACGAGGGATCCAAGAGACCCAGTACTTC.

Only a few counts were recorded for this clone. This chain uses TRBV13 with TRBJ2-5, with 11 bases lining up with TRBD2. The end of the DNA fits TRBJ2-7 better, so the J call may be wrong. Germline V gene lookup returns CDR1 PRHDT and CDR2 FYEKMQ (reference sequence). The CDR3 loop spans 16 amino acids. The CDR3 bases are TGTGCCAGCAGCAAAAGACTAGCGGGGTTACCCTTCGAGCAGTACTTC. It codes for CASSKRLAGLPFEQYF.

The DNA for the CDR3 is TGTGCCAGCAGCTTAGTGGGACAGGGGTTTGCAAATAGCAATCAGCCCCAGCATTTT. This codes for CASSLVGQGFANSNQPQHF. This sequence joins TRBV7-2 and TRBJ1-5; 10 bases map to TRBD1. Per germline, CDR1 SGHTA and CDR2 FQGNSA. The V segment lost 1 base and the J segment 0 bases; nucleotides outside the gene matches: 9. CDR3 length equals 19 residues.

The table lists this clone with a count of one. It is likely a read error, because the conserved phenylalanine at the end of the CDR3 is missing. CDR3 in DNA: TGTGCCAGTAGTATCGGGAGAAGAGAAGCTTTCTTG. Amino acid sequence: CASSIGRREAFL. The chain carries TRBV19 and TRBJ1-1; D gene unclear. CDR3 size: 12 residues. V gave up 3 bases and J gave up 8 bases, with 10 bases separating them. Germline assignment: CDR1 LNHDA and CDR2 SQIVND (reference sequence).

The V and J genes are TRBV2 and TRBJ2-1; weak D call: TRBD1 (7 bases). This CDR3 region has 18 residues. The V end lost 1 base, the J end lost 2 bases, and 18 bases lay between the germline ends. CDR1 SNHLY and CDR2 FYNNEI come from the germline V gene. The CDR3 spells CASSEGWTGRGTYNEQFF. The DNA of the CDR3 is TGTGCCAGCAGTGAAGGATGGACAGGACGGGGGACCTACAATGAGCAGTTCTTC. The variable domain in full, with the rest retrieved from reference TRBV2 and TRBJ2-1, is EPEVTQTPSHQVTQMGQEVILRCVPISNHLYFYWYRQILGQKVEFLVSFYNNEISEKSEIFDDQFSVERPDGSNFTLKIRSTKLEDSAMYFCASSEGWTGRGTYNEQFFGPGTRLTVL.

In its sample, this clone was seen a few times. The rearrangement links TRBV14 to TRBJ2-7; 10 nucleotides agree with TRBD1. Germline V lookup: CDR1 SGHDN, CDR2 FVKESK. The CDR3 spans 15 residues. Trimming cost V 2 bases and J 5 bases; bases outside gene matches: 6. CDR3 coding DNA: TGTGCCAGCAGCCAATACCTGGACAGGGGGAACGAGCAGTACTTC. This codes for CASSQYLDRGNEQYF.

This clone was counted a few times. V gene TRBV6-1 combines with J gene TRBJ2-3; 12 bases are shared with TRBD2. The length of the CDR3 is 14 residues. Trimming removed 6 bases from V and 5 bases from J; junction bases left unmatched: 3. CDR1 is MNHNS and CDR2 is SASEGT in the germline V gene. CDR3 sequence reads: CASRTSGGLDTQYF. For the CDR3, the DNA is TGTGCCAGCAGGACTAGCGGGGGCCTAGATACGCAGTATTTT.

This clone has just a few counts. The chain couples TRBV5-6 to TRBJ2-7; D not certain. V was cut by 3 bases and J by 6 bases, with 7 bases left in between. Germline V gives CDR1 SGHDT, CDR2 YYEEEE. The CDR3 totals 11 residues. The CDR3 reads CASSSTGEQYF. For the CDR3, the DNA is TGTGCCAGCAGCTCGACTGGCGAGCAGTACTTC.